This T cell receptor beta chain was sequenced during a study of T cell responses to AZD1222 COVID-19 vaccine. Measured with immunoSEQ multiplex PCR; TCRdb has only the in-frame clones, and not every one. The sample has some 150,000 clones, approximately 92% seen once. The sequences come from peripheral blood, collected 28 days after the second AZD1222 dose. This TCR was recovered from an adult who received the AZD1222 COVID-19 vaccine.

CDR3 coding DNA: TGTGCCAGCAGTTACAGGGTTCAGAATTCACCCCTCCACTTT. Protein sequence: CASSYRVQNSPLHF. V gene TRBV28 combines with J gene TRBJ1-6, with D perhaps matching TRBD1 (6 bases). Trimming removed 4 bases at V and 7 bases at J, with 11 bases between. Germline V CDR1 and CDR2: MDHEN, SYDVKM. This CDR3 is 14 amino acids long. Supplemented by reference TRBV28 and TRBJ1-6, the full variable domain reads DVKVTQSSRYLVKRTGEKVFLECVQDMDHENMFWYRQDPGLGLRLIYFSYDVKMKEKGDIPEGYSVSREKKERFSLILESASTNQTSMYLCASSYRVQNSPLHFGNGTRLTVT.